This T cell receptor beta chain was identified during a study of T cells in women clearing cervical HPV infection. Findings of the study overall: CIN3+ cases had significantly higher TCR repertoire richness than controls, but evenness did not differ.

Dot-blot hybridization genotyped cervical HPV amplified with MY09/MY11 PCR. TCRdb's copy holds only in-frame clones and misses some; the assay was immunoSEQ multiplex PCR. The repertoire shows some 14,000 clones; the top ten hold 6% to 9%. The CDR3 extends over 15 amino acids. Germline CDR1 and CDR2: KGHSH and LQKENI. As for this clone: The target antigen is unknown. The missing CDR3 end, 3 residues past where the read stops, is filled in from the germline J gene.

V gene TRBV18 combines with J gene TRBJ1-2; TRBD1 might be the D (6 bases). The sequence was collected from a woman aged 18 to 75 with a cervical HPV16 infection that either progressed to CIN3+ or cleared (not recorded which). What was sequenced was blood buffy coat. This chain's CDR3 is CASSLDRQTYNDYTF. The sequenced CDR3 bases are TGTGCCAGCTCACTGGACAGACAAACCTACAATGAC. The full variable domain, in which reference TRBV18 and TRBJ1-2 provide the parts outside the CDR3, is NAGVMQNPRHLVRRRGQEARLRCSPMKGHSHVYWYRQLPEEGLKFMVYLQKENIIDESGMPKERFSAEFPKEGPSILRIQQVVRGDSAAYFCASSLDRQTYNDYTFGSGTRLTVV.